This is a list of T cell receptor beta chains from one sample in a study of blood T cell repertoires in COVID-19. Data came from immunoSEQ multiplex PCR; TCRdb stores just in-frame clones and leaves some out. The sample has approximately 300,000 clones, roughly 90% seen once; the top ten hold 2.6%. The sequenced material came from PBMCs or T cells enriched from blood (not recorded which). The receptors come from a man aged 60 to 69 who had recovered from COVID-19. CDR3s include the opening cysteine and the closing phenylalanine or tryptophan. The D gene is left open where the match is weak. Expanded clones get a size class; other rows say once, few or many, or leave the size out.

>TRBD2|TRBV11-2|-|TRBJ2-7
CASSLYERGTYEQYF
TGTGCCAGCAGCTTATACGAGCGGGGGACCTACGAGCAGTACTTC
>TRBD2|TRBV18|many|TRBJ2-1
CASSPGLAYNEQFF
TGTGCCAGCTCACCCGGACTAGCCTACAATGAGCAGTTCTTC
>-|TRBV3-1/TRBV3-2|-|TRBJ2-7
CASSQDLLSYEQYF
TGTGCCAGCAGCCAAGACCTCCTGAGCTACGAGCAGTACTTC
>-|TRBV14|-|TRBJ2-7
CASSRQLAGEQYF
TGTGCCAGCAGCCGCCAACTAGCCGGGGAGCAGTACTTC
>TRBD1|TRBV27|-|TRBJ1-6
CASSRGQYYNSPLHF
TGTGCCAGCAGCAGGGGGCAATATTACAATTCACCCCTCCACTTT
>-|TRBV6-5|-|TRBJ1-2
CASSYLDKINGYTF
TGTGCCAGCAGTTACCTCGACAAGATAAATGGCTACACCTTC
>-|TRBV11-2|-|TRBJ2-2
CASSLGYGGELFF
TGTGCCAGCAGCTTAGGGTACGGCGGGGAGCTGTTTTTT
>-|TRBV19|-|TRBJ2-2
CACHRGKAGELFF
TGTGCCTGCCACCGGGGAAAGGCCGGGGAGCTGTTTTTT
>TRBD1|TRBV5-1|-|TRBJ1-4
CASSLDGTGYASNEKLFF
TGCGCCAGCAGCTTGGATGGGACAGGGTACGCGTCTAATGAAAAACTGTTTTTT
>-|TRBV30|-|TRBJ2-6
CAWSDRIYSGANVLTF
TGTGCCTGGAGTGACAGGATCTACTCTGGGGCCAACGTCCTGACTTTC
>TRBD1|TRBV5-4|-|TRBJ2-2
CASSQAQGRGTGELFF
TGTGCCAGCAGCCAGGCACAGGGGCGAGGGACCGGGGAGCTGTTTTTT
>TRBD1|TRBV28|-|TRBJ1-1
CASREGQANTEAFF
TGTGCCAGCAGGGAAGGACAGGCGAACACTGAAGCTTTCTTT
>TRBD2|TRBV5-8|-|TRBJ2-1
CASSFSGSSYNEQFF
TGTGCCAGCAGCTTTAGCGGGAGCTCCTACAATGAGCAGTTCTTC
>-|TRBV30|-|TRBJ2-1
CAWTTGYNEQFF
TGTGCCTGGACCACCGGCTACAATGAGCAGTTCTTC
>TRBD1|TRBV11-3|-|TRBJ2-7
CASSLSPGQGIGEQYF
TGTGCCAGCAGCTTATCCCCGGGACAGGGGATAGGCGAGCAGTACTTC
>-|TRBV9|once|TRBJ2-7
CASSVSPRGEQYF
TGTGCCAGCAGCGTATCCCCAAGGGGCGAGCAGTACTTC
>-|TRBV7-2|-|TRBJ1-5
CASSPSGGSNQPQHF
TGTGCCAGCAGCCCTAGCGGCGGGAGCAATCAGCCCCAGCATTTT
>TRBD1|TRBV7-2|-|TRBJ1-1
CASSSDRADPLAFF
TGTGCCAGCAGTTCGGACAGGGCCGATCCGTTAGCTTTCTTT
>-|TRBV19|-|TRBJ2-7
CASSIATRQTPEQYF
TGTGCCAGTAGTATAGCTACCCGACAGACCCCCGAGCAGTACTTC
>-|TRBV19|-|TRBJ1-2
CASSVGEDYGYTF
TGTGCCAGTAGTGTTGGGGAGGACTATGGCTACACCTTC
>-|TRBV6-5|-|TRBJ1-6
CASMGADRVSSPLHF
TGTGCCAGCATGGGGGCGGACAGAGTATCATCACCCCTCCACTTT
>-|TRBV28|-|TRBJ1-6
CASSPNFKGSPLHF
TGTGCCAGCAGTCCTAACTTTAAGGGGTCACCCCTCCACTTT
>TRBD2|TRBV7-9|medium-sized|TRBJ2-5
CASSPYRLAGGAKTQYF
TGTGCCAGCAGCCCTTATCGGCTAGCGGGAGGAGCAAAGACCCAGTACTTC
>TRBD1|TRBV6-1|-|TRBJ2-7
CASSEGGTAAYEQYF
TGTGCCAGCAGTGAAGGGGGGACAGCTGCTTACGAGCAGTACTTC
>TRBD1|TRBV9|-|TRBJ2-1
CASSTPGQGARNEQFF
TGTGCCAGCAGCACCCCGGGACAGGGGGCGCGAAATGAGCAGTTCTTC
>-|TRBV7-9|-|TRBJ2-3
CASTETGGAGDTQYF
TGTGCCAGCACCGAAACTGGGGGGGCCGGAGATACGCAGTATTTT
>-|TRBV7-2|-|TRBJ1-4
CASSYYLGELFF
TGTGCCAGCAGTTATTATCTGGGCGAACTGTTTTTT
>-|TRBV2|-|TRBJ2-5
CASRQETQYF
TGTGCCAGCCGGCAAGAGACCCAGTACTTC
>-|TRBV6-2/TRBV6-3|-|TRBJ2-2
CASSSITGLDTGELFF
TGTGCCAGCAGTTCCATAACAGGGTTGGACACCGGGGAGCTGTTTTTT
>TRBD1|TRBV18|-|TRBJ2-5
CASEGAETQYF
TGTGCCAGCGAGGGGGCGGAGACCCAGTACTTC
>-|TRBV3-1/TRBV3-2|once|TRBJ2-1
CASSQGGRYNEQFF
TGTGCCAGCAGCCAAGGAGGGAGATACAATGAGCAGTTCTTC
>TRBD1|TRBV5-4|-|TRBJ2-1
CASSPGGRLLHEQFF
TGTGCCAGCAGTCCAGGGGGCCGCTTGCTACATGAGCAGTTCTTC
>-|TRBV28|-|TRBJ2-3
CASKVSSGGSTDTQYF
TGTGCCAGCAAAGTCAGTAGCGGAGGGAGCACAGATACGCAGTATTTT
>-|TRBV4-1|-|TRBJ2-3
CATTRGGLNTDTQYF
TGCGCGACGACTAGAGGCGGTCTGAACACAGATACGCAGTATTTT
>-|TRBV7-9|-|TRBJ2-1
CASSQGVAGRYNEQFF
TGTGCCAGCAGCCAGGGGGTAGCGGGAAGGTACAATGAGCAGTTCTTC
>TRBD1|TRBV6-5|once|TRBJ1-3
CASIERGLGGNTIYF
TGTGCCAGCATAGAGAGGGGGCTTGGTGGAAACACCATATATTTT
>TRBD2|TRBV5-1|-|TRBJ2-1
CASSWGLRRVAGIYNEQFF
TGCGCCAGCAGCTGGGGACTAAGAAGGGTAGCGGGGATCTACAATGAGCAGTTCTTC
>-|TRBV14|-|TRBJ1-1
CASSQIRGTEAFF
TGTGCCAGCAGCCAGATACGAGGGACTGAAGCTTTCTTT
>-|TRBV12-3/TRBV12-4|-|TRBJ1-1
CASSLARFAEAFF
TGTGCCAGCAGTTTAGCGCGGTTTGCTGAAGCTTTCTTT
>-|TRBV30|-|TRBJ2-7
CAWIATQSSYEQYF
TGTGCCTGGATAGCGACGCAGAGCTCCTACGAGCAGTACTTC
>-|TRBV10-3|-|TRBJ1-1
CATTLRENTEAFF
TGTGCCACAACGCTTCGCGAGAACACTGAAGCTTTCTTT